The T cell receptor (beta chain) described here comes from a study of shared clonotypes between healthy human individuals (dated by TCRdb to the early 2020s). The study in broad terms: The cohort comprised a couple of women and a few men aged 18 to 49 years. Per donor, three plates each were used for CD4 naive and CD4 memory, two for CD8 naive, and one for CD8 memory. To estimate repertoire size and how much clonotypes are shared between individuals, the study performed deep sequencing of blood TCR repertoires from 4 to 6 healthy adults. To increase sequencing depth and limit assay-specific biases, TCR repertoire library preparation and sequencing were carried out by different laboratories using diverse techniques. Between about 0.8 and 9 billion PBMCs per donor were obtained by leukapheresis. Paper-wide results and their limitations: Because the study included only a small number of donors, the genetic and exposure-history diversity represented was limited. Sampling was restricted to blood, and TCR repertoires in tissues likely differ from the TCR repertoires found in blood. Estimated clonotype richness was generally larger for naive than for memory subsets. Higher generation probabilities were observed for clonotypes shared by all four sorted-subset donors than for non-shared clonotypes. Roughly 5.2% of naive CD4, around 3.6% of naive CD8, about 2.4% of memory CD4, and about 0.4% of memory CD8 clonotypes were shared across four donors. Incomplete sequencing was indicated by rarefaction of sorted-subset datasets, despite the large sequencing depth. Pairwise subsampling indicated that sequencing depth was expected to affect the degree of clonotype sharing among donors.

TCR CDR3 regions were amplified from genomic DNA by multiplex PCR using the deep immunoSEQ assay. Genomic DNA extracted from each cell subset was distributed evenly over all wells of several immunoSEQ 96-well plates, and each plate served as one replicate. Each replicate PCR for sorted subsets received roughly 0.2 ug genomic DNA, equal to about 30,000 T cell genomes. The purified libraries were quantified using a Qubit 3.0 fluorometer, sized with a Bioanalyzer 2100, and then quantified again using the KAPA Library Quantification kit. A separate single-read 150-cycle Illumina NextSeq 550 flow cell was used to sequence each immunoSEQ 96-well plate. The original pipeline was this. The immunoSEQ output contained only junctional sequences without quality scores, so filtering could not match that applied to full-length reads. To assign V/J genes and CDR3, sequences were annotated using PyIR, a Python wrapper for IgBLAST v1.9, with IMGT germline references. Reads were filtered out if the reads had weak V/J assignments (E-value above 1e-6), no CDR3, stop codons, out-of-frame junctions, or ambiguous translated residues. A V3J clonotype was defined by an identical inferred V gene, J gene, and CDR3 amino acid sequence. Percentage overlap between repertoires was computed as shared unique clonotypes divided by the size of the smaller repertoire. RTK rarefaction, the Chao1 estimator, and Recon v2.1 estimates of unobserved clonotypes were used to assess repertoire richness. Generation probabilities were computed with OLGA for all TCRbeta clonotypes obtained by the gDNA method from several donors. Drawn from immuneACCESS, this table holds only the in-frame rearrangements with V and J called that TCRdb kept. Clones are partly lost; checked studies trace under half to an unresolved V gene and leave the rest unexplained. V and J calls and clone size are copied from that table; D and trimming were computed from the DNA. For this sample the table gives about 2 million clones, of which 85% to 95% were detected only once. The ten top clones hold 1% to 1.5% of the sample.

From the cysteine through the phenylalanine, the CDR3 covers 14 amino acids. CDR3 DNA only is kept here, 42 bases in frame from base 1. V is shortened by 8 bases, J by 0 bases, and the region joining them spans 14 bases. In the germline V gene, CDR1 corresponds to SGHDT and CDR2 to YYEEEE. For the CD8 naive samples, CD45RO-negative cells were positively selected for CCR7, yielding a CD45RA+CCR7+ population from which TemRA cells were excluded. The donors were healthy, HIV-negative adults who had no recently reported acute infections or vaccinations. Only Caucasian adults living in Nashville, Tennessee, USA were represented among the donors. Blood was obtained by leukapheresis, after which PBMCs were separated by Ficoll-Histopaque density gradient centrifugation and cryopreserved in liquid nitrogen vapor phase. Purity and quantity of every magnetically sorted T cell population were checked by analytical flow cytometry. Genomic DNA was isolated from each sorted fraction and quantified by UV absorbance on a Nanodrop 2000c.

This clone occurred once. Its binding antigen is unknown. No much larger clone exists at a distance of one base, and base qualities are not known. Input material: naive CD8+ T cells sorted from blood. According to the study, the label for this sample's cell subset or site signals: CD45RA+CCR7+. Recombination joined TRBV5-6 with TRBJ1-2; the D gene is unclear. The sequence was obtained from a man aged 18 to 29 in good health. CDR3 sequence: CASLVGDPNYGYTF. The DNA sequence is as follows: TGTGCCAGTCTGGTGGGAGACCCTAACTATGGCTACACCTTC. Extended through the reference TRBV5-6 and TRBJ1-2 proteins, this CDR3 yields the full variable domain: DAGVTQSPTHLIKTRGQQVTLRCSPKSGHDTVSWYQQALGQGPQFIFQYYEEEERQRGNFPDRFSGHQFPNYSSELNVNALLLGDSALYLCASLVGDPNYGYTFGSGTRLTVV.